Listed below are T cell receptor beta chains from one sample, sequenced in a study of shared clonotypes between healthy human individuals. Profiling relied on immunoSEQ multiplex PCR, and the TCRdb table lists in-frame clones only, not all of them. The sample consists of a few million clones, about 92% of them appearing once. Sequencing was carried out using naive CD4+ T cells from PBMCs. The origin of the receptors is a man aged 18 to 29 in good health. Some clones in this sample may be carry-over from other donors' samples. Both conserved end residues are part of each CDR3. A D gene is named only where the DNA matches it firmly. Clone sizes are given selectively: once, few, many, or a class where the clone is expanded.

v_call	j_call	clone_size	d_call	cdr3_length	cdr3_nt	cdr3_aa
TRBV11-2	TRBJ2-2	-	-	18	TGTGCCAGCAGCTTAGGGCTTGGGAGGACCGCGGGCACCGGGGAGCTGTTTTTT	CASSLGLGRTAGTGELFF
TRBV29-1	TRBJ2-2	-	-	15	TGCAGCGTTTGGGGGCAGGGTTGGAACACCGGGGAGCTGTTTTTT	CSVWGQGWNTGELFF
TRBV2	TRBJ1-4	-	-	15	TGTGCCAGCAGCCCGGGGGGTCGATTTAATGAAAAACTGTTTTTT	CASSPGGRFNEKLFF
TRBV5-1	TRBJ2-1	-	TRBD1	17	TGCGCCAGCAGCTTGGTAGGGACGGGACAGGGCGGTAATGAGCAGTTCTTC	CASSLVGTGQGGNEQFF
TRBV19	TRBJ1-1	few	-	14	TGTGCCAGTAGTATTACAGGGATGAACACTGAAGCTTTCTTT	CASSITGMNTEAFF
TRBV28	TRBJ2-7	-	TRBD2	15	TGTGCCAGCAGTTTCCATTCGAGCGGGAGGTACGAGCAGTACTTC	CASSFHSSGRYEQYF
TRBV28	TRBJ2-3	-	-	17	TGTGCCAGCACGTCCCCCTTGGGCAGGGGAGACACAGATACGCAGTATTTT	CASTSPLGRGDTDTQYF
TRBV28	TRBJ1-6	-	-	12	TGTGCCAGCAGTTCTAGGAATTCACCCCTCCACTTT	CASSSRNSPLHF
TRBV5-1	TRBJ1-1	-	-	14	TGCGCCAGCAGCTTAGCGACCTTAGGCACTGAAGCTTTCTTT	CASSLATLGTEAFF
TRBV25-1	TRBJ2-7	-	TRBD1	14	TGTGCCAGCCAAAAGACAGGGGGCGTCTACGAGCAGTACTTC	CASQKTGGVYEQYF
TRBV2	TRBJ2-6	-	-	14	TGTGCCACAGCGGAGGGAGCTGGGGCCAACGTCCTGACTTTC	CATAEGAGANVLTF
TRBV7-2	TRBJ2-7	once	-	16	TGTGCCAGCAGCTTAGTCCGTAGCCTCTACTCCTACGAGCAGTACTTC	CASSLVRSLYSYEQYF
TRBV5-6	TRBJ1-1	-	-	14	TGTGCCAGCAGCTTGCGGCAGAACATCATTAGGGCTTTCTTT	CASSLRQNIIRAFF
TRBV7-8	TRBJ2-1	-	TRBD2	16	TGTGCCAGCAGATCCAAAGGTAGCGGGGTGGGTAATGAGCAGTTCTTC	CASRSKGSGVGNEQFF
TRBV6-5	TRBJ2-7	-	-	15	TGTGCCAGCAGTTACAGGTGGTCGGGCGGGTACGAGCAGTACTTC	CASSYRWSGGYEQYF
TRBV28	TRBJ1-5	-	-	12	TGTGCCAGCAGTCGCCGGGGTCAGCCCCAGCATTTT	CASSRRGQPQHF
TRBV11-1	TRBJ1-2	once	-	13	TGTGCCAGCAGCTTATGGCGGGGAGATGGCTACACCTTC	CASSLWRGDGYTF
TRBV18	TRBJ1-5	-	-	16	TGTGCCAGCTCACCCCTAAACAGGGTTGGGGATCAGCCCCAGCATTTT	CASSPLNRVGDQPQHF
TRBV5-4	TRBJ1-1	-	TRBD1	14	TGTGCCAGCAGCCCCAGGGGGGGAAGCACTGAAGCTTTCTTT	CASSPRGGSTEAFF
TRBV20-1	TRBJ2-5	-	-	11	TGCAGTGCTAGTCGGCGAGAGACCCAGTACTTC	CSASRRETQYF
TRBV29-1	TRBJ2-5	-	-	12	TGCAGCGTCGGGACTCCTGGGGAGACCCAGTACTTC	CSVGTPGETQYF
TRBV5-1	TRBJ2-7	-	TRBD1	13	TGCGCCAGCACCCTGGACAGGGGAGACGAGCAGTACTTC	CASTLDRGDEQYF
TRBV5-3	TRBJ1-2	-	-	14	TGTGCCAGAAGCTTGCTAGGGGGGAACTATGGCTACACCTTC	CARSLLGGNYGYTF
TRBV7-3	TRBJ1-1	-	-	17	TGTGCCAGCAGCCCTCAGGCAGGGTTTAGCAGGGGTACTGAAGCTTTCTTT	CASSPQAGFSRGTEAFF
TRBV10-3	TRBJ1-3	-	-	13	TGTGCCATGGGACGAGACTCTGGAAACACCATATATTTT	CAMGRDSGNTIYF
TRBV7-3	TRBJ2-6	-	-	15	TGTGCCAGCAGCTTAACAGACTCTGGGGCCAACGTCCTGACTTTC	CASSLTDSGANVLTF
TRBV30	TRBJ1-1	-	-	14	TGTGCCTGGAGTCTCGGCATTCAATCCACTGAAGCTTTCTTT	CAWSLGIQSTEAFF
TRBV28	TRBJ2-4	-	-	13	TGTGCCGCGGGATTACTAGCCAAAAACATTCAGTACTTC	CAAGLLAKNIQYF
TRBV27	TRBJ2-7	-	-	14	TGTGCCAGCAGTTTATCGGGCCTTTCCGGGACCCCGTACTTC	CASSLSGLSGTPYF
TRBV5-1	TRBJ2-7	once	-	14	TGCGCCAGCAGCCCGAGGGACCTAGGGGGTGAGCAGTACTTC	CASSPRDLGGEQYF
TRBV20-1	TRBJ1-2	-	-	11	TGCAGTGCTAGATCCCTAGAAGGCTACACCTTC	CSARSLEGYTF
TRBV7-6	TRBJ2-1	-	-	13	TGTGCCAGCAGCTCCAGCGGGTGGGGTGAGCAGTTCTTC	CASSSSGWGEQFF
TRBV10-1	TRBJ2-5	-	-	13	TGCGCCAGTCAGGACGGAGGGTCAGAGACCCAGTACTTC	CASQDGGSETQYF
TRBV21-1	TRBJ2-2	-	-	11	TGTGCCAGCAGCAAAGTCGGGGAGCTGTTTTTT	CASSKVGELFF
TRBV5-8	TRBJ1-5	-	-	15	TGTGCCAGCAGCTTCGGGGGAAATAGCAATCAGCCCCAGCATTTT	CASSFGGNSNQPQHF
TRBV18	TRBJ2-2	-	-	15	TGTGCCAGCTCACCGGGGGCCGGGATATCCGGGGAGCTGTTTTTT	CASSPGAGISGELFF
TRBV5-4	TRBJ2-2	-	-	15	TGTGCCAGCAGCTTCAGCACCACGAACACCGGGGAGCTGTTTTTT	CASSFSTTNTGELFF
TRBV6-5	TRBJ1-4	-	-	15	TGTGCCAGCAGTTACTCGTTAACAGGTCGGGAAAAACTGTTTTTT	CASSYSLTGREKLFF